This passage covers 4 T cell receptor beta chains from one sample sequenced in a study of blood T cell repertoires in COVID-19. The repertoire was sequenced with immunoSEQ multiplex PCR; TCRdb's copy has only in-frame clones and lacks some. This table holds over 250,000 clones, 89% found once. Sequenced sample: peripheral blood. These TCRs come from a man aged 45 to 65 with acute or convalescent COVID-19.

The chain carries TRBV4-1 and TRBJ2-7; maybe TRBD2 (5 bases). V lost 0 bases and J 4 bases, leaving 16 bases between the germline ends. CDR1 MGHRA and CDR2 YSYEKL come from the germline V gene. This CDR3 has 16 amino acids. The CDR3 sequence is CASSQEVGLAGYEQYF. CDR3 nucleotides: TGCGCCAGCAGCCAAGAAGTCGGCCTAGCAGGTTACGAGCAGTACTTC.

This chain uses TRBV11-3 with TRBJ2-2; possible D gene TRBD1, 6 bases. The ends were cut back, 5 bases at V and 5 bases at J, with 15 bases in the middle. The CDR3 totals 15 residues. The germline V gene encodes CDR1 SGHNT and CDR2 YENEEA. The CDR3 DNA sequence: TGTGCCAGCAGCGTACAGGGTATTGGAACCGGGGAGCTGTTTTTT. This codes for CASSVQGIGTGELFF. Full variable domain (rest looked up from reference TRBV11-3 and TRBJ2-2): EAGVVQSPRYKIIEKKQPVAFWCNPISGHNTLYWYLQNLGQGPELLIRYENEEAVDDSQLPKDRFSAERLKGVDSTLKIQPAELGDSAVYLCASSVQGIGTGELFFGEGSRLTVL.

The gene calls are TRBV21-1 and TRBJ2-3; the D call of TRBD2 is as the table states it, not checked on the DNA. TRBV21-1 is a known pseudogene. The CDR3 runs to 16 residues. The CDR3 here is CASTVPSGDSTDTQYF. The CDR3 DNA is TGTGCCAGCACCGTCCCTAGCGGGGATAGCACAGATACGCAGTATTTT.

The J gene is TRBJ2-7, the V gene TRBV5-1, with D unresolved. Germline V lookup: CDR1 SGHRS, CDR2 YFSETQ. V gave up 4 bases and J gave up 4 bases, with 9 bases separating them. This CDR3 is 12 amino acids long. In DNA, the CDR3 is TGCGCCAGCAGCCCGGGTTATTACGAGCAGTACTTC. Its protein is CASSPGYYEQYF.